This T cell receptor beta chain was identified during a study of Ad26.COV2.S vaccination and SARS-CoV-2 variants. About the study: A COV1001 Ad26.COV2.S trial-arm participant provided the sample. Ad26.COV2.S given intramuscularly, once or twice 56 days apart. General study results and limits: Substantial breadth was reported for post-vaccination spike-specific CD8+ and CD4+ T cells. Among vaccine recipients, spike-specific TCR breadth exceeded that of placebo recipients.

Germline V gene lookup returns CDR1 SGDLS and CDR2 YYNGEE. J was trimmed by 0 bases and V by 3 bases; bases with no gene match: 9. The CDR3 has 17 residues. Treatment specified: roughly 18 received Ad26.COV2.S at low or high dose, single or two shots; five or six received placebo; per-sample allocation not given. Collection of samples fell on day 63 after the first vaccine or placebo injection. Using immunoSEQ multiplex PCR, the repertoire was profiled, and TCRdb retains in-frame clones only, with some absent. The sample has approximately 500,000 clones; approximately 90% are singletons. Comments on this clone: Its antigen remains unidentified.

This sample comprised peripheral blood, obtained in a trial of Ad26.COV2.S vaccine versus placebo. The clonotype comes from a person between 18 and 65 years old who received the Ad26.COV2.S COVID-19 vaccine or a placebo. The J gene is TRBJ2-3, the V gene TRBV9; 8 positions match TRBD2. The CDR3 spells CASSGPGVAGSTDTQYF. As DNA, the CDR3 is TGTGCCAGCAGCGGCCCCGGAGTAGCGGGAAGCACAGATACGCAGTATTTT.